This entry features one TCR beta chain sequence. The CDR3 is 14 amino acids. The germline V gene encodes CDR1 DFQATT and CDR2 SNEGSKA (reference sequence). This specimen belongs to a study of blood T cells in healthy people across ages. Next came a second PCR, run for about 7 to 11 cycles, which used a sample-barcoded 5' primer along with a J-beta primer mix. TCRdb itself ran the 5' RACE reads through MiXCR, one entry per CDR3 protein. In the table there are 800,000 to 950,000 distinct CDR3 sequences, 25% to 30% of which are singletons. The same sample was also studied in work on T cells of mothers and their children.

The specimen was blood. The sequence derives from a middle-aged woman in good health. The chain recombines TRBV20-1 with TRBJ2-7; a possible D gene is TRBD1 (6 bases). The J call is doubtful: the DNA matches TRBJ2-5 better. The DNA for the CDR3 is TGCAGTGCAAAAACCGGACAGATACAAGAGACCCAGTACTTC. This codes for CSAKTGQIQETQYF.